This T cell receptor (beta chain) originates from a study of immune characterization of retroperitoneal liposarcoma. Each CDR3 protein is one row after TCRdb ran MiXCR on the PCR reads. In the table there are around 19,000 distinct CDR3 sequences, more than 35% of which are singletons. V was clipped by 4 bases and J by 9 bases; unmatched bases: 12. This CDR3 contains 15 residues. Germline CDR1 reads LNHDA; CDR2 reads SQIVND (reference sequence). V is TRBV19 and J is TRBJ2-1; TRBD2 aligns across 7 bases. Sequenced sample: blood. The receptor was derived from a male donor with retroperitoneal liposarcoma. As DNA, the CDR3 is TGTGCCAGTAGTAAGGGACTAACCCGTGGGGGTGAGCAGTTCTTC. Amino acids: CASSKGLTRGGEQFF. Full variable domain (rest looked up from reference TRBV19 and TRBJ2-1): DGGITQSPKYLFRKEGQNVTLSCEQNLNHDAMYWYRQDPGQGLRLIYYSQIVNDFQKGDIAEGYSVSREKKESFPLTVTSAQKNPTAFYLCASSKGLTRGGEQFFGPGTRLTVL.